The 8 T cell receptor beta chains listed next were all sequenced from one sample in a study of CD8 T cells in ankylosing spondylitis. MiXCR, run by TCRdb on the 5' RACE reads, gives a single entry per CDR3 protein. The table has 200,000 to 250,000 distinct CDR3 sequences, approximately 10% seen once. The sequenced sample consisted of blood, either unsorted or a sorted T cell fraction (not recorded which). These receptors all come from a male donor with ankylosing spondylitis or in good health (not recorded which).

This clonotype was seen at least ten times. This chain links TRBV7-3 with TRBJ2-7; 9 bases are a match to TRBD1. V gave up 6 bases and J gave up 5 bases; unmatched junction bases: 8. The germline CDR1 and CDR2 sequences are SGHTA and FQGTGA. This CDR3 spans 14 amino acids. This CDR3 reads CASSLGQGTDEQYF. CDR3 DNA: TGTGCCAGCAGTCTGGGACAGGGAACGGACGAGCAGTACTTC.

The chain combines TRBV20-1 with TRBJ1-2; no reliable D call. The CDR3 totals 13 residues. Trimming removed 5 bases at V and 3 bases at J, with 13 bases between. Per germline, CDR1 DFQATT and CDR2 SNEGSKA (reference sequence). CDR3 protein: CSAGPESDYGYTF. The CDR3 DNA sequence: TGCAGTGCTGGGCCCGAGAGTGACTATGGCTACACCTTC.

J is TRBJ2-5 and V is TRBV20-1; 10 bases are shared with TRBD2. Germline trimming cut 3 bases from V and 2 bases from J; bases unmatched to any gene: 3. Looked up from germline, CDR1 is DFQATT and CDR2 is SNEGSKA (reference sequence). The length of the CDR3 is 14 residues. CDR3 sequence (DNA): TGCAGTGCTAGGGCTAGCGGGGGACAAGAGACCCAGTACTTC. This gives the protein CSARASGGQETQYF.

This clonotype was observed at least ten times. The rearrangement uses TRBV21-1 and TRBJ2-3; TRBD2, as called in the table, went unchecked against the DNA. TRBV21-1 is a listed pseudogene. The CDR3 has 21 residues. The CDR3 spells CASSPPAPGLAGKSSTDTQYF. CDR3 DNA sequence: TGTGCCAGCAGCCCACCCGCGCCGGGACTAGCGGGGAAATCTAGCACAGATACGCAGTATTTT.

CDR3 residues: CASSQEWGTQYF. The CDR3 DNA reads TGTGCCAGCAGCCAAGAGTGGGGTACGCAGTATTTT. The chain carries TRBV3-1 and TRBJ2-3, with unresolved D. Trimming stripped 0 bases from V and 8 bases from J, with 6 bases between. Germline CDR1 LGHDT, CDR2 YNNKEL (reference sequence). The CDR3 is made up of 12 amino acids.

The sample holds many counts of this clonotype. The chain has TRBV30 and TRBJ2-2; D is possibly TRBD1 (6 bases). The CDR3 covers 14 residues. The V and J ends lost 6 bases and 1 base respectively, with 12 bases between them. In germline, CDR1 is GTSNPN, CDR2 SVGIG (reference sequence). CDR3 loop: CACPQGRNTGELFF. The CDR3 DNA follows: TGTGCCTGCCCACAGGGTCGGAACACCGGGGAGCTGTTTTTT.

This clonotype was recorded many times. The chain has TRBV9 and TRBJ1-1, with D perhaps TRBD1 (5 bases). The CDR3 runs 14 residues. Per the germline V gene, CDR1 is SGDLS and CDR2 is YYNGEE. V was shortened by 0 bases and J by 3 bases, with 9 bases between the two germline ends. Written as DNA, the CDR3 is TGTGCCAGCAGCGTAGATGAGGGACACACTGAAGCTTTCTTT. Protein sequence: CASSVDEGHTEAFF.

This clonotype was found many times. The V call is TRBV11-2, the J call TRBJ2-7, with D uncertain. V was cut by 1 base and J by 6 bases, with 4 bases left in between. From germline, CDR1 is SGHAT and CDR2 FQNNGV. The CDR3 is 11 residues long. The DNA of the CDR3 is TGTGCCAGCAGCTTAGGGATCGAGCAGTACTTC. Protein product: CASSLGIEQYF.